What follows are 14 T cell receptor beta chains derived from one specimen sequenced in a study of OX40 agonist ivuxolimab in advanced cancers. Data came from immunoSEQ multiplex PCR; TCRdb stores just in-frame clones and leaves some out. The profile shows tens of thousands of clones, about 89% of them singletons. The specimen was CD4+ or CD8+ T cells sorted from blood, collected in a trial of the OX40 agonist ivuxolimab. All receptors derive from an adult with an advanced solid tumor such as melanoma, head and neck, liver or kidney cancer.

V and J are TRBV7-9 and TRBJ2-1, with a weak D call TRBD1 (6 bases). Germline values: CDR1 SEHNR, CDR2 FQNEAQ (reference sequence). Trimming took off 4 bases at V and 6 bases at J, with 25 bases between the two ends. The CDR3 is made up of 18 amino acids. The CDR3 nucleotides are TGTGCCAGCAGCTACACACAGGGTTCCGTCTCTCTGGTCAATGAGCAGTTCTTC. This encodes CASSYTQGSVSLVNEQFF.

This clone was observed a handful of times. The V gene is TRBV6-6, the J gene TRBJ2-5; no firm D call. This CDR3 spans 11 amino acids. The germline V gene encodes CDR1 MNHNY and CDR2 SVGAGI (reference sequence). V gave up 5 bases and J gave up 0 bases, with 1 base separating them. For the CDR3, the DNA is TGTGCCAGCAGTAACCAAGAGACCCAGTACTTC. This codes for CASSNQETQYF.

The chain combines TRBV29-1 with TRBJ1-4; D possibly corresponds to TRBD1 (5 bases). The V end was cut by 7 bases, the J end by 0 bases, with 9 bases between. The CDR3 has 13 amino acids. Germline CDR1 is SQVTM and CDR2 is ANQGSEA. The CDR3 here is CSGTRATNEKLFF. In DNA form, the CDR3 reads TGCAGCGGGACACGGGCAACTAATGAAAAACTGTTTTTT.

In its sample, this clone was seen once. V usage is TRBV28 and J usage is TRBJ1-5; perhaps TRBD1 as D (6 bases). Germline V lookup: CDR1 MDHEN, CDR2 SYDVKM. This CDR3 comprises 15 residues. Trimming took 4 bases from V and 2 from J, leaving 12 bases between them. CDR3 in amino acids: CASSSTGIGNQPQHF. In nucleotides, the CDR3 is TGTGCCAGCAGTTCTACAGGGATTGGCAATCAGCCCCAGCATTTT. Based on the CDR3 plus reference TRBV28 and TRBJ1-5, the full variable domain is DVKVTQSSRYLVKRTGEKVFLECVQDMDHENMFWYRQDPGLGLRLIYFSYDVKMKEKGDIPEGYSVSREKKERFSLILESASTNQTSMYLCASSSTGIGNQPQHFGDGTRLSIL.

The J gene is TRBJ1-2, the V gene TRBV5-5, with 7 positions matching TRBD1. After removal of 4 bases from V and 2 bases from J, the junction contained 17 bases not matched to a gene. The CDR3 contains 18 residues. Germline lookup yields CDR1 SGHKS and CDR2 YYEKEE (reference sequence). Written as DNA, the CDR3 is TGTGCCAGCAGCCTTCAACAGGGGTCCTCGGTTAGGAACTATGGCTACACCTTC. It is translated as CASSLQQGSSVRNYGYTF.

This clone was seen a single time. The CDR3 DNA follows: TGTGCCAGCAGATTGACAGCCACATCCTACGAGCAGTACTTC. This encodes CASRLTATSYEQYF. The chain combines TRBV2 with TRBJ2-7; D is possibly TRBD1 (5 bases). CDR3 length equals 14 residues. V was trimmed by 6 bases and J by 1 base, leaving 13 bases between them. The germline gives CDR1 SNHLY, CDR2 FYNNEI.

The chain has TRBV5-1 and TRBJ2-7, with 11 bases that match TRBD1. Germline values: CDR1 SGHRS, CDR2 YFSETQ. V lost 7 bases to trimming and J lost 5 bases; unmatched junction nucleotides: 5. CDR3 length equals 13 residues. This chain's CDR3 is CASYSGQGDEQYF. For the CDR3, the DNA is TGCGCCAGCTACTCGGGACAGGGGGACGAGCAGTACTTC. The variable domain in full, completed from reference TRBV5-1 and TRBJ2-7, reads KAGVTQTPRYLIKTRGQQVTLSCSPISGHRSVSWYQQTPGQGLQFLFEYFSETQRNKGNFPGRFSGRQFSNSRSEMNVSTLELGDSALYLCASYSGQGDEQYFGPGTRLTVT.

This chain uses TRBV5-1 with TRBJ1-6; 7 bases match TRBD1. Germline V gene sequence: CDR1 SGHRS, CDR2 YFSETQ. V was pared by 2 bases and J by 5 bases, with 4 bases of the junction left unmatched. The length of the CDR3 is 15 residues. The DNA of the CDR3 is TGCGCCAGCAGCTTTGGGGACAGAGATAATTCACCCCTCCACTTT. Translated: CASSFGDRDNSPLHF. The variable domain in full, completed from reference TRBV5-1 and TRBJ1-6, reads KAGVTQTPRYLIKTRGQQVTLSCSPISGHRSVSWYQQTPGQGLQFLFEYFSETQRNKGNFPGRFSGRQFSNSRSEMNVSTLELGDSALYLCASSFGDRDNSPLHFGNGTRLTVT.

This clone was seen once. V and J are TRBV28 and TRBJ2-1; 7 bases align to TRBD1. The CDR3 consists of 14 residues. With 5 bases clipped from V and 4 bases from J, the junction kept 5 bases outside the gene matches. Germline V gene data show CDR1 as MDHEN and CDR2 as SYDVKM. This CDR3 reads CASSPPGQYNEQFF. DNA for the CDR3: TGTGCCAGCAGTCCTCCGGGACAGTACAATGAGCAGTTCTTC.

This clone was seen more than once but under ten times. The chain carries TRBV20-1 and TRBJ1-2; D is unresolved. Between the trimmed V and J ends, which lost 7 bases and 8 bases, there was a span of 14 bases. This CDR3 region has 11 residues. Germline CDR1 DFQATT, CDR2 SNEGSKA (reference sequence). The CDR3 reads CSGQAGYGYTF. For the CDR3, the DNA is TGCAGTGGCCAAGCGGGGTACGGCTACACCTTC.

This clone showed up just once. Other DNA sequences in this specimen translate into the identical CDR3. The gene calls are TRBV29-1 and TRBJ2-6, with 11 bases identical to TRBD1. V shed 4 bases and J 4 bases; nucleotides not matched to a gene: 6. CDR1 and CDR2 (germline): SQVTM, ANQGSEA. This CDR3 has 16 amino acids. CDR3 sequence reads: CSVARDRGAGANVLTF. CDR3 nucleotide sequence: TGCAGCGTTGCTCGGGACAGGGGGGCGGGGGCCAACGTCCTGACTTTC.

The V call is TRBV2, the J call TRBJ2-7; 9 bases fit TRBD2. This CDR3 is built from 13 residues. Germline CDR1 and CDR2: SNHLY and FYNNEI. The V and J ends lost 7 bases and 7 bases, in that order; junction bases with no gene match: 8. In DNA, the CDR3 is TGTGCCAGCAAAATAGCGGGGGCGAGGGAGCAGTACTTC. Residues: CASKIAGAREQYF.

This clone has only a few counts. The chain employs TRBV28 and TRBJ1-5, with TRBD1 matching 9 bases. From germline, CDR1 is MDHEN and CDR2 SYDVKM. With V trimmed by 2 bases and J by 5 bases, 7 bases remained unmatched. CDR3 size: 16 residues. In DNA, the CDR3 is TGTGCCAGCAGTTTACGGGGACAGGGAGATTATCAGCCCCAGCATTTT. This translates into CASSLRGQGDYQPQHF.

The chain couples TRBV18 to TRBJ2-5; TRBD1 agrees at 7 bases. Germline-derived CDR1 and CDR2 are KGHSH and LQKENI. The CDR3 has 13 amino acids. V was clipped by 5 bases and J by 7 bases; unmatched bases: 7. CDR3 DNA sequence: TGTGCCAGCTCATCGACAGGGCCCGGGACCCAGTACTTC. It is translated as CASSSTGPGTQYF.